The clone carrying this TCR beta chain was detected only a few times. Antigen specificity is unknown. TCRdb reanalysed the 5' RACE reads using MiXCR and keeps one entry per CDR3 protein. The sample contains under 250,000 distinct CDR3 sequences, about 10% of which appear only once. The data stem from a study of T-cell memory formation after mild COVID-19. The CDR3 sequence is 14 residues long. With 4 bases clipped from V and 10 bases from J, the junction kept 6 bases outside the gene matches. CDR1 and CDR2 (germline): MNHEY, SVGAGI. General study results and limits: Clones that contracted clustered mainly in CM and EM if CD4+ and in EMRA if CD8+.

The source is a man aged 18 to 29 who had mild COVID-19 (a few samples of this study predate the infection). Cell type and time point are not known. The chain combines TRBV6-5 with TRBJ1-6; 8 positions agree with TRBD1. Material for sequencing was PBMCs or a T cell subset sorted from them (not recorded which). CDR3 residues: CASSLTGEGSPLHF. CDR3 coding DNA: TGTGCCAGCAGTTTGACAGGGGAAGGATCACCCCTCCACTTT.